This T cell receptor (beta chain) came from a study of T cells expressing NK-cell markers. The wider study: From sorted CD3+CD56+NKG2C+, CD3+CD56+NKG2C- and CD3+CD56-NKG2C+ T cells came the TCR beta repertoires.

General study results and limits: Among several donors, these clonotypes also ranked first in the CD3+CD56-NKG2C+ fraction.

The CDR3 has 16 residues. Germline assignment: CDR1 MNHNS and CDR2 SASEGT. Concerning this clonotype: Its antigen is currently unknown.

TCRdb re-called the 5' RACE reads and gives one entry per CDR3 protein, without DNA. This repertoire includes fewer than 400,000 distinct CDR3 sequences. Material for sequencing was blood T cells: a sorted CD56 or NKG2C T cell subset, CD4+ or CD8+ T cells, or bulk PBMC T cells (not recorded which). This clonotype was obtained from a woman in her fifties or sixties in good health. The V call is TRBV6-1, the J call TRBJ2-3; the D gene TCRdb calls, TRBD2, cannot be checked with no DNA. The CDR3 sequence: CASSEIGGSLTDTQYF.